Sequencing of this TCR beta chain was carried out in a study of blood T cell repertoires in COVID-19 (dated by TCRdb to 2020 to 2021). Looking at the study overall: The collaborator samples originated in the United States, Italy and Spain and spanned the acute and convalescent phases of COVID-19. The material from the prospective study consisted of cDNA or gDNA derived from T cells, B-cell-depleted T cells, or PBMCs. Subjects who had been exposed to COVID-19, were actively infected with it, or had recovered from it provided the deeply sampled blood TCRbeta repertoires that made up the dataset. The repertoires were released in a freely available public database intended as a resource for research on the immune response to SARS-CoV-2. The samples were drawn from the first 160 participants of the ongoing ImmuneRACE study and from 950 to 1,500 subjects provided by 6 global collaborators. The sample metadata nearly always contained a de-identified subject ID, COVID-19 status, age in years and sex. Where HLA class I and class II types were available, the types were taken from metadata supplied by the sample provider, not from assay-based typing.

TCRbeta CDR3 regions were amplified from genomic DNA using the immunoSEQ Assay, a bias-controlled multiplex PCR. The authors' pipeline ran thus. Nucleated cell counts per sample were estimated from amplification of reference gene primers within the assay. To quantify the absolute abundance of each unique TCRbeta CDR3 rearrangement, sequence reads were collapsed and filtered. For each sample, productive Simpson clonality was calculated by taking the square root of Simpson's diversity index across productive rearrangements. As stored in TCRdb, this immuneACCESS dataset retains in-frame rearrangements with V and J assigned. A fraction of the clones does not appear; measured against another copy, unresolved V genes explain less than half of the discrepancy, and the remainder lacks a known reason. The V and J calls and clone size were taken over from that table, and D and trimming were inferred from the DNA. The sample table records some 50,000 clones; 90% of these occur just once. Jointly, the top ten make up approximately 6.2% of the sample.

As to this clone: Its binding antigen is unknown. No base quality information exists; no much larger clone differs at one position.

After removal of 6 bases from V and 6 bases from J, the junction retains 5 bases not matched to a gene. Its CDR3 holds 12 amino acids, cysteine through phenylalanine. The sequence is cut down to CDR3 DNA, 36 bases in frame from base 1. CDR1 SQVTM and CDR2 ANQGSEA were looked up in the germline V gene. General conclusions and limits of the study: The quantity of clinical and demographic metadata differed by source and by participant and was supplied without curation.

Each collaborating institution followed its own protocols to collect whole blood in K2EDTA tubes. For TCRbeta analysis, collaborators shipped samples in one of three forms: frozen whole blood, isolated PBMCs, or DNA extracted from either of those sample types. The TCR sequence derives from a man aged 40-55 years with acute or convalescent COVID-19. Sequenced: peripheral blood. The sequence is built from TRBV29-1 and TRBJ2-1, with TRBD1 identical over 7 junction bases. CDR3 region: CSVSGTANEQFF. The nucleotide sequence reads TGCAGCGTCTCCGGGACAGCCAATGAGCAGTTCTTC.